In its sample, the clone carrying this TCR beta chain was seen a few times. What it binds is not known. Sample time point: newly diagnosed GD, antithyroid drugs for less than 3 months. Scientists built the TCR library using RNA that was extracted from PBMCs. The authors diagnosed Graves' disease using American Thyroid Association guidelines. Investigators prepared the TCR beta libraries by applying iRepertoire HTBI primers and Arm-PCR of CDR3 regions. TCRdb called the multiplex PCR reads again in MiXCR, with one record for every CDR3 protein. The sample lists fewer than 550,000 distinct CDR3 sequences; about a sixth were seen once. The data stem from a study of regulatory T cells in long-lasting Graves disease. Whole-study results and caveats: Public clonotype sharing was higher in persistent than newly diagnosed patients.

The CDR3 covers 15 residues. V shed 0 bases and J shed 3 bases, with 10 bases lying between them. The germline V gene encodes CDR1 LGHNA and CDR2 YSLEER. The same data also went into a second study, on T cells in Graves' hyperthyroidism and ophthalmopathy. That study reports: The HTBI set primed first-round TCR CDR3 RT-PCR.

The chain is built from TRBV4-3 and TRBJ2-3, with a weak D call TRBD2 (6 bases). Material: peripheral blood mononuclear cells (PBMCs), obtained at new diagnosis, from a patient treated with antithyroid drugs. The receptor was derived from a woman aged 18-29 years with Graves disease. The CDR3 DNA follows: TGCGCCAGCAGCCAAGATTACGGAGGGACAGATACGCAGTATTTT. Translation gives CASSQDYGGTDTQYF.